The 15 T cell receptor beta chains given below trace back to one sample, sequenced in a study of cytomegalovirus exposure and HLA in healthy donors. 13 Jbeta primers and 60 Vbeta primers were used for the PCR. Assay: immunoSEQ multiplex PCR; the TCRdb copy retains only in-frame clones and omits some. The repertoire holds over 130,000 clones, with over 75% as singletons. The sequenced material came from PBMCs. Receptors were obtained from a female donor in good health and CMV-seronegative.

CDR3 sequence: CASSPRQNTGELFF. The CDR3 region has the DNA TGCGCCAGCAGCCCCCGACAGAACACCGGGGAGCTGTTTTTT. The chain carries TRBV4-1 and TRBJ2-2, with D unresolved. This CDR3 is built from 14 residues. V dropped 4 bases and J dropped 1 base, with 7 bases sitting between them. Germline CDR1 reads MGHRA; CDR2 reads YSYEKL.

DNA for the CDR3: TGCAGCGTTGGGGGGGGCGCCTATGGCTACACCTTC. It is translated as CSVGGGAYGYTF. V is TRBV29-1 and J is TRBJ1-2, with a possible D match to TRBD1 (6 bases). This CDR3 is built from 12 residues. V gave up 4 bases and J gave up 4 bases, with 10 bases separating them. Per the germline V gene, CDR1 is SQVTM and CDR2 is ANQGSEA.

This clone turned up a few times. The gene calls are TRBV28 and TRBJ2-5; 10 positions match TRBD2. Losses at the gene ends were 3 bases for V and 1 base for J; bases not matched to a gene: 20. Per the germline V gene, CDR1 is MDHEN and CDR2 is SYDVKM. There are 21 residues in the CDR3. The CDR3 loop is CASSFRGPSGSIHRPQETQYF. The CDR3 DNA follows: TGTGCCAGCAGTTTTAGGGGCCCTAGCGGGAGCATACATAGACCCCAAGAGACCCAGTACTTC.

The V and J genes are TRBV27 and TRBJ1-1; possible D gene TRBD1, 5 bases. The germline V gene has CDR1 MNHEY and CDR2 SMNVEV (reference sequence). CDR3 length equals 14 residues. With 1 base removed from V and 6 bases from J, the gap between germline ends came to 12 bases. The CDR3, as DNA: TGTGCCAGCAGTTTATTTTTCGGGGGGGCTGAAGCTTTCTTT. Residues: CASSLFFGGAEAFF.

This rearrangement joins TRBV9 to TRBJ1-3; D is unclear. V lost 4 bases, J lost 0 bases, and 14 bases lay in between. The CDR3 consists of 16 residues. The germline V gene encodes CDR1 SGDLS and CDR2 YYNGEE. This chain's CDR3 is CASSITGMSSGNTIYF. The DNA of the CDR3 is TGTGCCAGCAGCATTACGGGGATGAGCTCTGGAAACACCATATATTTT.

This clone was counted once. Here the CDR3 DNA reads TGTGCCAGCAGCGTAGGTAGTCGGAACACTGAAGCTTTCTTT. Translation gives CASSVGSRNTEAFF. The chain combines TRBV9 with TRBJ1-1; D uncertain. The CDR3 runs to 14 residues. Looked up from germline, CDR1 is SGDLS and CDR2 is YYNGEE. V was shortened by 0 bases and J by 1 base, with 7 bases between the two germline ends.

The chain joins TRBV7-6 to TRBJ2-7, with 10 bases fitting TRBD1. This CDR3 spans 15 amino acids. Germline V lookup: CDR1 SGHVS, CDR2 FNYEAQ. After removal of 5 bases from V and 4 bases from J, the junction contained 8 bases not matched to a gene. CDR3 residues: CASSPQTGGSYEQYF. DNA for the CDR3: TGTGCCAGCAGCCCCCAGACAGGGGGCTCGTACGAGCAGTACTTC.

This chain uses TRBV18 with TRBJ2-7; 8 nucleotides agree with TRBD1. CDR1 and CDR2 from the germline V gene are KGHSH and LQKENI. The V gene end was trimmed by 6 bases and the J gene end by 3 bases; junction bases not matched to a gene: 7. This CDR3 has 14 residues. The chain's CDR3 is CASSQRQGFYEQYF. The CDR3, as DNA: TGTGCCAGCTCGCAAAGACAGGGGTTCTACGAGCAGTACTTC. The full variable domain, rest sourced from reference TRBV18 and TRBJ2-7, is NAGVMQNPRHLVRRRGQEARLRCSPMKGHSHVYWYRQLPEEGLKFMVYLQKENIIDESGMPKERFSAEFPKEGPSILRIQQVVRGDSAAYFCASSQRQGFYEQYFGPGTRLTVT.

The CDR3 region is CASSASGGGTGELFF. The CDR3 DNA is TGTGCCAGCAGCGCCTCGGGAGGCGGCACCGGGGAGCTGTTTTTT. The V gene is TRBV7-6, the J gene TRBJ2-2, with TRBD2 matching over 7 bases. V lost 5 bases, J lost 4 bases, and 7 bases stayed unmatched. Per germline, CDR1 SGHVS and CDR2 FNYEAQ. The CDR3 length is 15 residues. Combining the CDR3 with reference TRBV7-6 and TRBJ2-2 gives the whole variable domain GAGVSQSPRYKVTKRGQDVALRCDPISGHVSLYWYRQALGQGPEFLTYFNYEAQQDKSGLPNDRFSAERPEGSISTLTIQRTEQRDSAMYRCASSASGGGTGELFFGEGSRLTVL.

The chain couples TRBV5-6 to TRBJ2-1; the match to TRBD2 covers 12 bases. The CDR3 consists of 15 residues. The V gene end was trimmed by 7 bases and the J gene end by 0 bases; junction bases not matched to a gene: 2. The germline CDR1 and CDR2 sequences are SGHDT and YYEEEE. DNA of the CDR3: TGTGCCAGCTTGACTAGCGGGAGCTCCTACAATGAGCAGTTCTTC. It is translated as CASLTSGSSYNEQFF.

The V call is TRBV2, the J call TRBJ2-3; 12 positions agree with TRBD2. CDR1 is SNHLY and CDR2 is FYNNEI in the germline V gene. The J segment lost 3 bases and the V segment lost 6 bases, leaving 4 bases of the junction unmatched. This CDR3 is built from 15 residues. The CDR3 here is CASSPTSGRTDTQYF. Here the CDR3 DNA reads TGTGCCAGCAGCCCCACTAGCGGGAGGACAGATACGCAGTATTTT.

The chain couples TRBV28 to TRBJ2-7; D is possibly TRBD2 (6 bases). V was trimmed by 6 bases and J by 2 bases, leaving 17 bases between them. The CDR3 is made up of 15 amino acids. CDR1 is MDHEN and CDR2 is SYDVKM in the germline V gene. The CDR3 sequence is CASSPSPGLPYEQYF. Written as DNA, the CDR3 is TGTGCCAGCAGCCCTTCTCCGGGACTCCCCTACGAGCAGTACTTC.

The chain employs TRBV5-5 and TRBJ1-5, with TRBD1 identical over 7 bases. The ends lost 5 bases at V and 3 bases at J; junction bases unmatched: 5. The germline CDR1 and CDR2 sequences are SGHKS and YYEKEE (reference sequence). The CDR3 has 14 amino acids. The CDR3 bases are TGTGCCAGCAGTCCGGGACAGTTCAATCAGCCCCAGCATTTT. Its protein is CASSPGQFNQPQHF.

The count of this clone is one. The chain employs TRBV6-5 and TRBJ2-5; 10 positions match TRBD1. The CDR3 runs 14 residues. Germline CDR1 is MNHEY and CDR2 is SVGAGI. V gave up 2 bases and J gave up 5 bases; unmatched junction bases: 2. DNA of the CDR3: TGTGCCAGCAGTTACGGGACAGGGGTTGAGACCCAGTACTTC. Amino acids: CASSYGTGVETQYF.

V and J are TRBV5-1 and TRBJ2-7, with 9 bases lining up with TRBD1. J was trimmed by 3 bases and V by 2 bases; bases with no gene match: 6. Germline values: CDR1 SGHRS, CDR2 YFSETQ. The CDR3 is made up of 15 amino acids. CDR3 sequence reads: CASSLGQGPLYEQYF. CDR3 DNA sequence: TGCGCCAGCAGCTTAGGACAGGGGCCCCTCTACGAGCAGTACTTC.